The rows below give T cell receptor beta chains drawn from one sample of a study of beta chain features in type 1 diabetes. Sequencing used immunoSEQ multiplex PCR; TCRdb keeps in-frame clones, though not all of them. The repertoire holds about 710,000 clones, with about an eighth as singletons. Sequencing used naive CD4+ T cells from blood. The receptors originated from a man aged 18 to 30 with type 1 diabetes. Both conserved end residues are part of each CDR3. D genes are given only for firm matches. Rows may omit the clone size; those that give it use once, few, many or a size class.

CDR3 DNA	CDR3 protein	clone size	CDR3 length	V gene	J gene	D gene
TGTGCCAGCAGCTCCGCGGGGGCCGGGTGGTCCTACGAGCAGTACTTC	CASSSAGAGWSYEQYF	.	16	TRBV5-4	TRBJ2-7	.
TGTGCCAGTAGTATGAGTCACGGGGGGGTGACCCAGTACTTC	CASSMSHGGVTQYF	once	14	TRBV19	TRBJ2-5	TRBD2
TGTGCCAGCAGCCCCGAGATGGGGACTGAAGCTTTCTTT	CASSPEMGTEAFF	.	13	TRBV6-1	TRBJ1-1	.
TGTGCCAGCAGCTTAGTTCCGAGTTCAGTGGAGACCCAGTACTTC	CASSLVPSSVETQYF	.	15	TRBV7-9	TRBJ2-5	.
TGTGCCAGCAGCTTAGGGCGGGACGGCGAGTACAATGAGCAGTTCTTC	CASSLGRDGEYNEQFF	.	16	TRBV7-9	TRBJ2-1	.
TGTGCCAGCTCACTGTCACGGGCCGCCGGGAGCTCCTACAATGAGCAGTTCTTC	CASSLSRAAGSSYNEQFF	few	18	TRBV18	TRBJ2-1	.
TGTGCCTGGAGTGTAGGGTTAGGGGACGATTCACCCCTCCACTTT	CAWSVGLGDDSPLHF	.	15	TRBV30	TRBJ1-6	.
TGTGCCAGCAATCGGGGGTGGGCTGAAGCTTTCTTT	CASNRGWAEAFF	.	12	TRBV2	TRBJ1-1	.
TGCGCCAGCAGCGCCTCGGCTTCGTTTGCAGGGGAGCTGTTTTTT	CASSASASFAGELFF	.	15	TRBV4-1	TRBJ2-2	.
TGTGCCTGGAGAATCCGACTAGGAGGTGGGGAGCTGTTTTTT	CAWRIRLGGGELFF	.	14	TRBV30	TRBJ2-2	.
TGTGCCAGCAGCCCGAAGACCGGCACCTACAATGAGCAGTTCTTC	CASSPKTGTYNEQFF	.	15	TRBV7-2	TRBJ2-1	.
TGTGCCAGCTCCCGGGGTAAAGAGACCCAGTACTTC	CASSRGKETQYF	few	12	TRBV28	TRBJ2-5	.
TGTGCCACCAGCAGAGATCCTACAGGGAATCAGCCCCAGCATTTT	CATSRDPTGNQPQHF	.	15	TRBV15	TRBJ1-5	.
TGCAGCGTCGGACTAGCGGGAGGAAGCTCCTACAATGAGCAGTTCTTC	CSVGLAGGSSYNEQFF	.	16	TRBV29-1	TRBJ2-1	TRBD2
TGTGCCAGCAGTGATTTGCGGCCTCCCTACAATGAGCAGTTCTTC	CASSDLRPPYNEQFF	few	15	TRBV6-4	TRBJ2-1	.
TGTGCCAGTAGTACTGGGAAACTCACAGATACGCAGTATTTT	CASSTGKLTDTQYF	few	14	TRBV19	TRBJ2-3	.
TGTGCCTGGAGCCCCCGAGGCAGGGAGGTTACTGAAGCTTTCTTT	CAWSPRGREVTEAFF	.	15	TRBV30	TRBJ1-1	.
TGTGCCAGCACCCCGGCGGGAATGAACACTGAAGCTTTCTTT	CASTPAGMNTEAFF	few	14	TRBV2	TRBJ1-1	.
TGCGCCAGCAGCCAAGAACCTCCAGGGCCAAGCTCCTACAATGAGCAGTTCTTC	CASSQEPPGPSSYNEQFF	few	18	TRBV4-3	TRBJ2-1	.
TGCGCCAGCAGTTTTCCAGCGGAGGAGCAGTTCTTC	CASSFPAEEQFF	.	12	TRBV5-1	TRBJ2-1	.
TGTGCCAGCAGCTTAGCGTATAGCGGGGCGGGAGATACGCAGTATTTT	CASSLAYSGAGDTQYF	.	16	TRBV7-2	TRBJ2-3	TRBD2
TGTGCCAGCTCGGTTGGACAAATGGATGAGCAGTTCTTC	CASSVGQMDEQFF	few	13	TRBV18	TRBJ2-1	.
TGTGCCTGGAGTGTACACACAGATACGCAGTATTTT	CAWSVHTDTQYF	few	12	TRBV30	TRBJ2-3	.